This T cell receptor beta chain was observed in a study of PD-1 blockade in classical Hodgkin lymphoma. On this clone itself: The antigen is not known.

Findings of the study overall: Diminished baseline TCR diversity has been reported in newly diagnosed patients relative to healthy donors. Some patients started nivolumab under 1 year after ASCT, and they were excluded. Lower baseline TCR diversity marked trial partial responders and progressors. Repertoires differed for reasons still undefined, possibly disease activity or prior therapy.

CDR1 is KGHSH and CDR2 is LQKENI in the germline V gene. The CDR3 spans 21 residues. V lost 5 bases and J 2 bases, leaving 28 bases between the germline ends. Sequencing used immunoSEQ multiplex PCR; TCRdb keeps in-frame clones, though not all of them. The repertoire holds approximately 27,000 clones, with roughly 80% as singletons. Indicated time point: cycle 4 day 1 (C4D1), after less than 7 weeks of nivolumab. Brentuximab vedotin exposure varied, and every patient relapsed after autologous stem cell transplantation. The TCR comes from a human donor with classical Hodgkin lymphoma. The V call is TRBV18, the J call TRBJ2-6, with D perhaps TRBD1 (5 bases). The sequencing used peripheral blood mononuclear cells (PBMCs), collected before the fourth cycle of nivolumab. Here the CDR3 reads CASSFFNPGPKGWAGANVLTF. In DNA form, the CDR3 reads TGTGCCAGCTCATTCTTCAACCCGGGCCCTAAGGGGTGGGCTGGGGCCAACGTCCTGACTTTC.